Below are 21 T cell receptor beta chains sequenced from a single sample in a study of beta chain features in type 1 diabetes listed by TCRdb under 2018. The library was prepared using the immunoSEQ multiplex PCR assay. The entire isolated RNA was reverse transcribed using the High Capacity cDNA Reverse Transcription Kit, and thus expressed TCRB transcripts were sequenced. Imported from immuneACCESS, the table was reduced by TCRdb to in-frame sequences with V and J called. These copies leave out some clones; in studies compared against another copy, an unresolved V gene accounts for under half, and the cause of the remainder is not known. For this sample the table gives fewer than 350,000 clones, of which about 20% were detected only once. Around 0.044% of the sample is taken by the ten largest. Sequenced material: naive CD4+ T cells from blood. The cell subset or site label of this sample denotes: true naive CD4+ T cells. The source is a woman aged 18-35 years in good health.

The chain joins TRBV5-1 to TRBJ2-1; D is undetermined. Looked up from germline, CDR1 is SGHRS and CDR2 is YFSETQ. The V and J ends lost 0 bases and 6 bases respectively, with 10 bases between them. The CDR3 runs 14 residues. CDR3 protein: CASSLGRRSNEQFF. The DNA for the CDR3 is TGCGCCAGCAGCTTGGGGCGGCGTTCCAATGAGCAGTTCTTC. The full variable domain, rest sourced from reference TRBV5-1 and TRBJ2-1, is KAGVTQTPRYLIKTRGQQVTLSCSPISGHRSVSWYQQTPGQGLQFLFEYFSETQRNKGNFPGRFSGRQFSNSRSEMNVSTLELGDSALYLCASSLGRRSNEQFFGPGTRLTVL.

This clone was observed a handful of times. The V gene is TRBV7-2, the J gene TRBJ2-5, with D possibly matching TRBD1 (6 bases). Trimming shortened V by 5 bases and J by 5 bases, and 15 bases separated the two germline ends. Germline V gene data show CDR1 as SGHTA and CDR2 as FQGNSA. This CDR3 has 14 residues. CDR3 coding DNA: TGTGCCAGCAGCAGAGGACAAAGGGGGGAGACCCAGTACTTC. Translating it yields CASSRGQRGETQYF.

The chain carries TRBV6-1 and TRBJ1-5, with D possibly matching TRBD1 (5 bases). Trimming took 2 bases from V and 2 from J, leaving 7 bases between them. The CDR3 covers 14 residues. Per the germline V gene, CDR1 is MNHNS and CDR2 is SASEGT. Here the CDR3 reads CASSETGGNQPQHF. CDR3 sequence (DNA): TGTGCCAGCAGTGAAACAGGTGGCAATCAGCCCCAGCATTTT.

The sample holds one count of this clone. The rearrangement uses TRBV11-2 and TRBJ2-5; D gene uncertain. The CDR3 totals 11 residues. Looked up from germline, CDR1 is SGHAT and CDR2 is FQNNGV. The ends were cut back, 3 bases at V and 3 bases at J, with 2 bases in the middle. DNA of the CDR3: TGTGCCAGCAGCTTTAAAGAGACCCAGTACTTC. It encodes CASSFKETQYF.

This clone occurred a few times. This sequence joins TRBV4-1 and TRBJ2-5, with 7 bases that match TRBD2. Germline assignment: CDR1 MGHRA and CDR2 YSYEKL. This CDR3 has 15 amino acids. The junction had 10 bases not matched to a gene; V was cut back by 4 bases and J by 5 bases. The CDR3 reads CASSLPRGSGETQYF. In DNA form, the CDR3 reads TGCGCCAGCAGCCTCCCCCGGGGTAGCGGGGAGACCCAGTACTTC.

The sample holds a few counts of this clone. Different DNA sequences within this sample yield the same CDR3. The rearrangement uses TRBV7-2 and TRBJ2-1; unclear D gene. The CDR3 covers 11 residues. V lost 3 bases and J lost 10, with 7 bases in between. The germline V gene has CDR1 SGHTA and CDR2 FQGNSA. Here the CDR3 reads CASSLSSEQFF. In DNA form, the CDR3 reads TGTGCCAGCAGCTTGAGTTCAGAGCAGTTCTTC.

This clone was picked up a small number of times. Other DNA variants within this sample encode the same CDR3. The chain has TRBV18 and TRBJ2-7; 11 nucleotides line up with TRBD2. Per germline, CDR1 KGHSH and CDR2 LQKENI. The CDR3 contains 14 residues. After removal of 6 bases from V and 3 bases from J, the junction contained 4 bases not matched to a gene. CDR3 nucleotides: TGTGCCAGCTCTCCCGGGACTAGCGGCTACGAGCAGTACTTC. It encodes CASSPGTSGYEQYF.

The CDR3 spells CASSPESAYNSPLHF. The CDR3 DNA sequence: TGTGCCAGCAGCCCGGAGAGCGCCTATAATTCACCCCTCCACTTT. The V gene is TRBV9, the J gene TRBJ1-6; D uncertain. The CDR3 loop spans 15 amino acids. Looked up from germline, CDR1 is SGDLS and CDR2 is YYNGEE. Trimming left V 4 bases short and J 2 bases short, with 10 bases between.

The J gene is TRBJ2-1, the V gene TRBV9; no reliable D call. The CDR3 consists of 14 residues. The germline V and J ends were trimmed by 4 bases and 8 bases, with 16 bases remaining between them. Germline V CDR1 and CDR2: SGDLS, YYNGEE. CDR3 protein: CASSLRPGSDEQFF. CDR3 nucleotide sequence: TGTGCCAGCAGCCTCCGACCCGGAAGCGATGAGCAGTTCTTC.

This clone was seen a handful of times. The chain has TRBV9 and TRBJ1-1; 10 bases fit TRBD1. The germline CDR1 and CDR2 sequences are SGDLS and YYNGEE. V shed 6 bases, J shed 1 base, and the junction held 6 bases outside the gene matches. The CDR3 spans 15 residues. Here the CDR3 DNA reads TGTGCCAGCACCCCGGGACAGGGGCAGAACACTGAAGCTTTCTTT. Translation gives CASTPGQGQNTEAFF.

The V and J genes are TRBV2 and TRBJ2-6, with D perhaps TRBD1 (6 bases). V was cut by 11 bases and J by 2 bases, with 13 bases left in between. This CDR3 comprises 14 residues. The germline gives CDR1 SNHLY, CDR2 FYNNEI. The CDR3 loop reads CALLQGAGANVLTF. The CDR3 nucleotides read TGTGCCCTCTTACAGGGCGCTGGGGCCAACGTCCTGACTTTC.

The CDR3 nucleotides are TGTGCCAGCAGCTTCGACAGGGATTCACCCCTCCACTTT. Its translation is CASSFDRDSPLHF. This rearrangement joins TRBV5-5 to TRBJ1-6; 7 nucleotides match TRBD1. CDR3 size: 13 residues. Germline V gene lookup returns CDR1 SGHKS and CDR2 YYEKEE (reference sequence). V was clipped by 2 bases and J by 8 bases; unmatched bases: 1.

This clone has just a few counts. The V and J genes are TRBV30 and TRBJ1-1; D remains unclear. Germline CDR1 is GTSNPN and CDR2 is SVGIG (reference sequence). The length of the CDR3 is 16 residues. With 3 bases removed from V and 0 bases from J, the gap between germline ends came to 17 bases. CDR3 sequence (DNA): TGTGCCTGGAGGAGGGCCGGGGTTGACATGAACACTGAAGCTTTCTTT. Protein product: CAWRRAGVDMNTEAFF.

In this sample, this clone turned up a few times. The chain uses TRBV7-2 and TRBJ2-7; a possible D gene is TRBD1 (5 bases). The ends were cut back, 5 bases at V and 7 bases at J, with 9 bases in the middle. There are 11 residues in the CDR3. CDR1 and CDR2 from the germline V gene are SGHTA and FQGNSA. CDR3 nucleotide sequence: TGTGCCAGCAGCGGACAAAGGGAGCAGTACTTC. It translates to CASSGQREQYF.

The chain links TRBV23-1 to TRBJ2-7, with 7 nucleotides matching TRBD2. TRBV23-1 is annotated as an ORF whose role is uncertain. The CDR3 loop spans 15 amino acids. Trimming removed 6 bases from V and 2 bases from J; junction bases left unmatched: 10. The CDR3 loop reads CASSTPGTIPYEQYF. Here the CDR3 DNA reads TGCGCCAGCAGCACTCCCGGGACTATACCCTACGAGCAGTACTTC.

V usage is TRBV7-9 and J usage is TRBJ1-5, with unresolved D. V lost 3 bases to trimming and J lost 6 bases, with 12 bases between them. This CDR3 has 14 residues. The germline gives CDR1 SEHNR, CDR2 FQNEAQ (reference sequence). The CDR3 DNA follows: TGTGCCAGCAGCTTCCTGGGAGCTAGTCAGCCCCAGCATTTT. Amino acids: CASSFLGASQPQHF.

The rearrangement links TRBV5-1 to TRBJ2-1; TRBD1 agrees at 7 bases. The V gene's germline CDR1 is SGHRS and CDR2 YFSETQ. V was clipped by 3 bases and J by 5 bases; unmatched bases: 5. This CDR3 has 14 amino acids. CDR3 sequence: CASSSGQPDNEQFF. CDR3 DNA sequence: TGCGCCAGCAGCTCGGGACAGCCAGACAATGAGCAGTTCTTC.

The chain combines TRBV5-4 with TRBJ1-4, with 8 nucleotides matching TRBD1. The CDR3 totals 16 residues. V dropped 0 bases and J dropped 8; count of bases not matched to a gene: 9. Germline lookup yields CDR1 SGHNT and CDR2 YYREEE (reference sequence). The CDR3 bases are TGTGCCAGCAGCTTGGCGTCAGGGGGCGCAGGCGAAAAACTGTTTTTT. It specifies CASSLASGGAGEKLFF. The full variable domain, its missing parts supplied by reference TRBV5-4 and TRBJ1-4, is ETGVTQSPTHLIKTRGQQVTLRCSSQSGHNTVSWYQQALGQGPQFIFQYYREEENGRGNFPPRFSGLQFPNYSSELNVNALELDDSALYLCASSLASGGAGEKLFFGSGTQLSVL.

With respect to this clone: Other nucleotide sequences from this sample produce the same CDR3. The rearrangement joins TRBV5-1 to TRBJ1-1; D is perhaps TRBD1 (6 bases). Trimming cost V 4 bases and J 1 base, with 8 bases left between them. Germline loops: CDR1 SGHRS, CDR2 YFSETQ. The CDR3 is 13 residues long. CDR3 protein: CASSPGQNTEAFF. In DNA, the CDR3 is TGCGCCAGCAGCCCGGGACAGAACACTGAAGCTTTCTTT.

This clone was observed a few times. This chain connects TRBV4-1 to TRBJ2-3; the match to TRBD2 covers 7 bases. CDR1 and CDR2 from the germline V gene are MGHRA and YSYEKL. With V trimmed by 0 bases and J by 3 bases, 9 bases remained unmatched. The CDR3 length is 17 residues. The CDR3 nucleotides are TGCGCCAGCAGCCAAGACACGGGGGGAAGGAGGACAGATACGCAGTATTTT. The encoded protein is CASSQDTGGRRTDTQYF.

The V and J genes are TRBV30 and TRBJ2-1, with a possible D match to TRBD1 (6 bases). The CDR3 is made up of 13 amino acids. Germline-derived CDR1 and CDR2 are GTSNPN and SVGIG (reference sequence). V was trimmed by 2 bases and J by 2 bases, leaving 7 bases between them. CDR3 sequence reads: CAWSRGTYNEQFF. CDR3 bases: TGTGCCTGGAGTAGGGGGACCTACAATGAGCAGTTCTTC.